This T cell receptor (beta chain) originates from a study of control samples from healthy donors and cancer patients. The CDR3 has 16 amino acids. The germline V gene encodes CDR1 SNHLY and CDR2 FYNNEI. The V gene lost 5 bases and the J gene lost 4 bases, with 17 bases spanning the gap. Libraries were prepared by immunoSEQ multiplex PCR; TCRdb keeps only in-frame clonotypes and omits some of them. The sample lists around 130,000 clones; approximately 91% were seen once. Sequenced sample: blood. The TCR sequence derives from a man aged 45-65 years in good health. The V gene is TRBV2, the J gene TRBJ2-2; D unresolved. The CDR3 here is CASSSSGPRRTGELFF. The CDR3 nucleotides are TGTGCCAGCAGTTCCTCCGGGCCCAGGCGCACCGGGGAGCTGTTTTTT.